Listed here are 20 T cell receptor beta chains from one sample, sequenced in a study of T cells expressing NK-cell markers. With the 5' RACE reads reprocessed, TCRdb shows one record per CDR3 protein and no DNA. The listing contains 350,000 to 500,000 distinct CDR3 sequences. Sequences were obtained from blood T cells: a sorted CD56 or NKG2C T cell subset, CD4+ or CD8+ T cells, or bulk PBMC T cells (not recorded which). The receptors were sampled from a woman between 18 and 70 years old in good health.

This chain links TRBV27 with TRBJ2-7. The CDR3 is 14 amino acids. Germline CDR1 reads MNHEY; CDR2 reads SMNVEV (reference sequence). CDR3 loop: CASSLAGYTYEQYF.

This chain links TRBV20-1 with TRBJ1-1. The CDR3 covers 15 residues. Looked up from germline, CDR1 is DFQATT and CDR2 is SNEGSKA (reference sequence). Here the CDR3 reads CSARVSVRTNTEAFF.

The V call is TRBV15, the J call TRBJ2-5. The CDR3 covers 13 residues. Germline loops: CDR1 LNHNV, CDR2 YYDKDF (reference sequence). The CDR3: CATSRDLSETQYF.

The rearrangement links TRBV20-1 to TRBJ1-1; as DNA is missing, the TRBD1 call by TCRdb cannot be tested. Per the germline V gene, CDR1 is DFQATT and CDR2 is SNEGSKA (reference sequence). This CDR3 region has 14 residues. This CDR3 reads CSAGPRGRVTEAFF.

V is TRBV25-1 and J is TRBJ1-2; absent DNA, TCRdb's TRBD1 call cannot be checked. This CDR3 spans 14 amino acids. Germline CDR1 and CDR2: MGHDK and SYGVNS. CDR3 protein: CASSEPDRVRGYTF.

The V call is TRBV9, the J call TRBJ2-1; there is no DNA to check the TCRdb D call of TRBD2. This CDR3 is built from 18 residues. The germline V gene has CDR1 SGDLS and CDR2 YYNGEE. This CDR3 reads CASSVWSRGDFLNNEQFF.

The rearrangement links TRBV20-1 to TRBJ2-1; TCRdb gives TRBD2 as the D gene, but with no DNA this cannot be confirmed. Germline values: CDR1 DFQATT, CDR2 SNEGSKA (reference sequence). The CDR3 consists of 18 residues. The CDR3 spells CSADGLAGRASSYNEQFF.

The V gene is TRBV18, the J gene TRBJ2-3; TCRdb indicates TRBD1, and absent DNA this call remains unverified. CDR3 length: 14 residues. Germline loops: CDR1 KGHSH, CDR2 LQKENI. Here the CDR3 reads CASSPTPHTDTQYF.

V is TRBV20-1 and J is TRBJ1-5; TCRdb reports TRBD1, a call that lacks DNA to check it against. This CDR3 region has 12 residues. CDR1 and CDR2 from the germline V gene are DFQATT and SNEGSKA (reference sequence). CDR3 protein: CAKGDAHQPQHF.

The V gene is TRBV20-1, the J gene TRBJ2-4; the D call from TCRdb, TRBD1, cannot be confirmed without DNA. The CDR3 contains 15 residues. Germline assignment: CDR1 DFQATT and CDR2 SNEGSKA (reference sequence). The CDR3 sequence: CSARTQGAAKNIQYF.

This chain joins TRBV20-1 and TRBJ2-5; TCRdb proposes TRBD2, but this gene call is untestable without DNA. In germline, CDR1 is DFQATT, CDR2 SNEGSKA (reference sequence). The CDR3 has 14 amino acids. The CDR3 loop reads CSAGRTSGQETQYF.

V is TRBV9 and J is TRBJ1-2; the D gene TCRdb calls, TRBD1, cannot be checked with no DNA. From germline, CDR1 is SGDLS and CDR2 YYNGEE. There are 14 residues in the CDR3. The CDR3 sequence is CASSVGTGKYGYTF.

The chain recombines TRBV25-1 with TRBJ2-1; TCRdb indicates TRBD1, and absent DNA this call remains unverified. This CDR3 comprises 17 residues. The germline V gene has CDR1 MGHDK and CDR2 SYGVNS. CDR3 in amino acids: CASSQQKKNRGVNEQFF.

V gene TRBV6-5 combines with J gene TRBJ1-1; as DNA is missing, the TRBD1 call by TCRdb cannot be tested. Germline-derived CDR1 and CDR2 are MNHEY and SVGAGI. This CDR3 contains 11 residues. CDR3 protein: CASSQGGEAFF.

The V call is TRBV10-3, the J call TRBJ2-2; TCRdb's D gene call, TRBD1, goes unchecked for lack of DNA. Germline-derived CDR1 and CDR2 are ENHRY and SYGVKD. The CDR3 runs 15 residues. The CDR3 reads CAIKGQGTNTGELFF.

The rearrangement links TRBV7-2 to TRBJ2-3; TCRdb selects TRBD1, and the lack of DNA leaves this call unchecked. Germline V gene data show CDR1 as SGHTA and CDR2 as FQGNSA. CDR3 length: 14 residues. The CDR3 reads CASSLDRPTDTQYF.

V and J are TRBV7-3 and TRBJ2-5. The CDR3 runs to 13 residues. Germline V CDR1 and CDR2: SGHTA, FQGTGA. CDR3 sequence reads: CASSLTGGTAQYF.

The CDR3 sequence is CASSLSLVNEQFF. The chain couples TRBV7-2 to TRBJ2-1. CDR1 is SGHTA and CDR2 is FQGNSA in the germline V gene. The CDR3 runs to 13 residues. Filled out from reference TRBV7-2 and TRBJ2-1, the complete variable domain reads GAGVSQSPSNKVTEKGKDVELRCDPISGHTALYWYRQSLGQGLEFLIYFQGNSAPDKSGLPSDRFSAERTGGSVSTLTIQRTQQEDSAVYLCASSLSLVNEQFFGPGTRLTVL.

The chain is built from TRBV20-1 and TRBJ1-2. Germline loops: CDR1 DFQATT, CDR2 SNEGSKA (reference sequence). CDR3 length: 14 amino acids. The CDR3 here is CSARDLTDWYGYTF.

The CDR3: CASSFRVAGDWNEQFF. The chain has TRBV11-2 and TRBJ2-1; TCRdb names TRBD2, which stays unverified in the absence of DNA. The CDR3 runs 16 residues. Per germline, CDR1 SGHAT and CDR2 FQNNGV.